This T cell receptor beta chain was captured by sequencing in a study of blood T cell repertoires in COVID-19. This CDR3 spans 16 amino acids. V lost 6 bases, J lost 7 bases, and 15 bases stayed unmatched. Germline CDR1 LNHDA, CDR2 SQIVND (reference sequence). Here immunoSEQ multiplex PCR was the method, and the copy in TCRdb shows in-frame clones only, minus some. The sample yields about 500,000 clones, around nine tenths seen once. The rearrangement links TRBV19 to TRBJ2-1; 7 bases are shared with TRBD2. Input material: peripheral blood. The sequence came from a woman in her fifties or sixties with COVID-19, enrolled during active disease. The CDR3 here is CASSPSGLGLFNEQFF. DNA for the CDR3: TGTGCCAGTAGCCCCTCAGGACTAGGACTCTTTAATGAGCAGTTCTTC.